The rows below give T cell receptor beta chains drawn from one sample of a study of T cells in Graves' hyperthyroidism and ophthalmopathy. Using its own MiXCR run on the multiplex PCR reads, TCRdb lists one record per CDR3 protein. Here the sample spans 650,000 to 750,000 distinct CDR3 sequences, approximately 15% being singletons. Sequenced: blood. The source of these receptors is a woman under 30 with Graves' hyperthyroidism. The CDR3 runs from the conserved cysteine through the conserved F or W. The D gene is left open where the match is weak. Not every row has a clone size; where given, it reads once, few, many or a size class.

V gene: TRBV6-2/TRBV6-3
J gene: TRBJ1-5
CDR3 length: 13
clone size: .
D gene: .
CDR3 protein: CASSKIAGGAQHF
CDR3 DNA: TGTGCCAGCAGCAAGATAGCGGGGGGGGCCCAGCATTTT

V gene: TRBV9
J gene: TRBJ1-4
CDR3 length: 14
clone size: many
D gene: .
CDR3 protein: CASSLGGPNEKLFF
CDR3 DNA: TGTGCCAGCAGCCTCGGCGGCCCTAATGAAAAACTGTTTTTT

V gene: TRBV7-9
J gene: TRBJ2-7
CDR3 length: 14
clone size: .
D gene: .
CDR3 protein: CASSLGLGNHEQYF
CDR3 DNA: TGTGCCAGCAGCTTAGGGCTCGGGAACCACGAGCAGTACTTC

V gene: TRBV6-1
J gene: TRBJ2-2
CDR3 length: 13
clone size: few
D gene: .
CDR3 protein: CASTYYESGELFF
CDR3 DNA: TGTGCCAGCACCTACTATGAATCCGGGGAGCTGTTTTTT

V gene: TRBV19
J gene: TRBJ1-1
CDR3 length: 15
clone size: few
D gene: TRBD1
CDR3 protein: CASSEVQGGGTEAFF
CDR3 DNA: TGTGCCAGTAGTGAGGTACAGGGGGGGGGGACTGAAGCTTTCTTT

V gene: TRBV7-9
J gene: TRBJ2-1
CDR3 length: 14
clone size: many
D gene: TRBD2
CDR3 protein: CASVSGTSVNEQFF
CDR3 DNA: TGTGCCAGCGTCTCCGGGACTAGCGTTAATGAGCAGTTCTTC

V gene: TRBV5-5
J gene: TRBJ1-2
CDR3 length: 14
clone size: few
D gene: .
CDR3 protein: CASSFRQTNYGYTF
CDR3 DNA: TGTGCCAGCAGCTTTCGGCAGACTAACTATGGCTACACCTTC

V gene: TRBV20-1
J gene: TRBJ2-7
CDR3 length: 12
clone size: many
D gene: TRBD2
CDR3 protein: CSATRPGGQQYF
CDR3 DNA: TGCAGTGCTACCCGGCCGGGGGGGCAGCAGTACTTC

V gene: TRBV6-2/TRBV6-3
J gene: TRBJ1-2
CDR3 length: 11
clone size: many
D gene: .
CDR3 protein: CASMVNYGYTF
CDR3 DNA: TGTGCCAGCATGGTTAACTATGGCTACACCTTC

V gene: TRBV15
J gene: TRBJ1-4
CDR3 length: 14
clone size: .
D gene: TRBD1
CDR3 protein: CATNPTGLGEKLFF
CDR3 DNA: TGTGCCACCAACCCGACAGGGCTCGGTGAAAAACTGTTTTTT

V gene: TRBV28
J gene: TRBJ1-2
CDR3 length: 13
clone size: many
D gene: .
CDR3 protein: CASSSDSYYGYTF
CDR3 DNA: TGTGCCAGCAGTTCGGACAGTTACTATGGCTACACCTTC

V gene: TRBV5-5
J gene: TRBJ2-6
CDR3 length: 13
clone size: many
D gene: .
CDR3 protein: CASSLPGANVLTF
CDR3 DNA: TGTGCCAGCAGCTTGCCCGGGGCCAACGTCCTGACTTTC

V gene: TRBV28
J gene: TRBJ2-3
CDR3 length: 14
clone size: few
D gene: .
CDR3 protein: CASGGRGFTDTQYF
CDR3 DNA: TGTGCCAGCGGTGGCCGGGGATTCACAGATACGCAGTATTTT

V gene: TRBV11-3
J gene: TRBJ2-1
CDR3 length: 13
clone size: many
D gene: .
CDR3 protein: CASEGVRDNEQFF
CDR3 DNA: TGTGCCAGCGAAGGGGTCAGGGACAATGAGCAGTTCTTC

V gene: TRBV30
J gene: TRBJ2-7
CDR3 length: 15
clone size: .
D gene: .
CDR3 protein: CAWSGGRFASYEQYF
CDR3 DNA: TGTGCCTGGAGTGGGGGCCGGTTCGCTTCCTACGAGCAGTACTTC

V gene: TRBV3-1
J gene: TRBJ1-2
CDR3 length: 20
clone size: .
D gene: .
CDR3 protein: CASSPREPRDGNRRNYGYTF
CDR3 DNA: TGTGCCAGCAGCCCTAGAGAACCCCGGGACGGAAACCGACGTAACTATGGCTACACCTTC

V gene: TRBV28
J gene: TRBJ2-7
CDR3 length: 15
clone size: .
D gene: .
CDR3 protein: CASSLGRAFSYEQYF
CDR3 DNA: TGTGCCAGCAGTTTGGGTCGCGCTTTCTCCTACGAGCAGTACTTC

V gene: TRBV7-3
J gene: TRBJ2-3
CDR3 length: 11
clone size: many
D gene: .
CDR3 protein: CASAGSDTQYF
CDR3 DNA: TGTGCCAGCGCCGGTTCTGATACGCAGTATTTT

V gene: TRBV30
J gene: TRBJ2-7
CDR3 length: 13
clone size: .
D gene: TRBD1
CDR3 protein: CAWEDRGLYEQYF
CDR3 DNA: TGTGCCTGGGAGGACAGGGGCTTGTACGAGCAGTACTTC

V gene: TRBV12-3/TRBV12-4
J gene: TRBJ2-1
CDR3 length: 19
clone size: many
D gene: TRBD2
CDR3 protein: CASSSNSFKREIPYNEQFF
CDR3 DNA: TGTGCCAGCAGTTCAAACTCCTTCAAGCGGGAGATACCCTACAATGAGCAGTTCTTC

V gene: TRBV7-9
J gene: TRBJ2-3
CDR3 length: 13
clone size: many
D gene: .
CDR3 protein: CASSLATGSTQYF
CDR3 DNA: TGTGCCAGCAGCTTAGCCACAGGGAGTACGCAGTATTTT

V gene: TRBV29-1
J gene: TRBJ2-4
CDR3 length: 13
clone size: .
D gene: .
CDR3 protein: CSVPGGERNIQYF
CDR3 DNA: TGCAGCGTCCCTGGGGGCGAGAGGAACATTCAGTACTTC

V gene: TRBV18
J gene: TRBJ1-5
CDR3 length: 12
clone size: many
D gene: .
CDR3 protein: CASSPGIEPQHF
CDR3 DNA: TGTGCCAGCTCACCCGGGATTGAGCCCCAGCATTTT

V gene: TRBV11-2
J gene: TRBJ2-5
CDR3 length: 15
clone size: many
D gene: TRBD2
CDR3 protein: CASSPGLAIQETQYF
CDR3 DNA: TGTGCCAGCAGCCCTGGACTAGCGATACAAGAGACCCAGTACTTC

V gene: TRBV5-1
J gene: TRBJ1-6
CDR3 length: 15
clone size: many
D gene: .
CDR3 protein: CASSAGDAGDSPLHF
CDR3 DNA: TGCGCCAGCAGCGCCGGAGACGCCGGCGATTCACCCCTCCACTTT

V gene: TRBV6-1
J gene: TRBJ1-6
CDR3 length: 12
clone size: .
D gene: .
CDR3 protein: CASRELGSPLHF
CDR3 DNA: TGTGCCAGCAGAGAGCTGGGTTCACCCCTCCACTTT

V gene: TRBV2
J gene: TRBJ2-5
CDR3 length: 15
clone size: many
D gene: TRBD1
CDR3 protein: CASGRQGFDQETQYF
CDR3 DNA: TGTGCCAGCGGACGACAGGGATTTGATCAAGAGACCCAGTACTTC

V gene: TRBV12-3/TRBV12-4
J gene: TRBJ1-6
CDR3 length: 13
clone size: .
D gene: .
CDR3 protein: CASSLGRSSPLHF
CDR3 DNA: TGTGCCAGCAGTTTAGGCCGATCGTCACCCCTCCACTTT

V gene: TRBV2
J gene: TRBJ2-1
CDR3 length: 13
clone size: many
D gene: TRBD1
CDR3 protein: CASLPPGGRRKFF
CDR3 DNA: TGTGCCAGCCTCCCCCCAGGGGGCCGAAGGAAGTTCTTC

V gene: TRBV6-5
J gene: TRBJ1-2
CDR3 length: 15
clone size: few
D gene: .
CDR3 protein: CASSYSDRPNYGYTF
CDR3 DNA: TGTGCCAGCAGTTACTCGGACAGACCTAACTATGGCTACACCTTC

V gene: TRBV10-2
J gene: TRBJ2-7
CDR3 length: 14
clone size: many
D gene: .
CDR3 protein: CASRDGSSSYEQYF
CDR3 DNA: TGCGCCAGCAGGGATGGGTCCAGCTCCTACGAGCAGTACTTC

V gene: TRBV5-1
J gene: TRBJ2-2
CDR3 length: 17
clone size: few
D gene: TRBD2
CDR3 protein: CASSPRTGTGGTGELFF
CDR3 DNA: TGCGCCAGCAGCCCCCGAACCGGGACGGGGGGCACCGGGGAGCTGTTTTTT

V gene: TRBV7-9
J gene: TRBJ2-7
CDR3 length: 15
clone size: many
D gene: .
CDR3 protein: CASSSDQVEPYEQYF
CDR3 DNA: TGTGCCAGCAGCTCCGATCAGGTGGAGCCCTACGAGCAGTACTTC

V gene: TRBV6-2/TRBV6-3
J gene: TRBJ2-5
CDR3 length: 15
clone size: many
D gene: TRBD1
CDR3 protein: CASREDRGFQETQYF
CDR3 DNA: TGTGCCAGCAGAGAGGACAGGGGGTTCCAAGAGACCCAGTACTTC

V gene: TRBV7-9
J gene: TRBJ1-1
CDR3 length: 12
clone size: .
D gene: .
CDR3 protein: CASSLGGRGAFF
CDR3 DNA: TGTGCCAGCAGCTTAGGAGGCAGGGGAGCTTTCTTT

V gene: TRBV2
J gene: TRBJ1-5
CDR3 length: 15
clone size: many
D gene: TRBD1
CDR3 protein: CASSDPTGGNQPQHF
CDR3 DNA: TGTGCCAGCAGCGATCCCACAGGGGGGAATCAGCCCCAGCATTTT

V gene: TRBV7-8
J gene: TRBJ2-4
CDR3 length: 14
clone size: .
D gene: TRBD1
CDR3 protein: CASSLAGGQNIQYF
CDR3 DNA: TGTGCCAGCAGCTTAGCAGGGGGCCAAAACATTCAGTACTTC

V gene: TRBV29-1
J gene: TRBJ1-1
CDR3 length: 13
clone size: .
D gene: .
CDR3 protein: CSVEEGPSTEAFF
CDR3 DNA: TGCAGCGTTGAAGAGGGGCCGAGCACTGAAGCTTTCTTT

V gene: TRBV20-1
J gene: TRBJ1-1
CDR3 length: 12
clone size: many
D gene: .
CDR3 protein: CSARDTRRAAFF
CDR3 DNA: TGCAGTGCTAGAGATACCCGTAGGGCGGCTTTCTTT

V gene: TRBV6-2/TRBV6-3
J gene: TRBJ2-1
CDR3 length: 13
clone size: .
D gene: .
CDR3 protein: CASSYPGLNEQFF
CDR3 DNA: TGTGCCAGCAGTTACCCGGGACTCAATGAGCAGTTCTTC

V gene: TRBV28
J gene: TRBJ2-1
CDR3 length: 12
clone size: many
D gene: .
CDR3 protein: CALGARVGEQFF
CDR3 DNA: TGTGCCCTAGGGGCCCGGGTAGGTGAGCAGTTCTTC

V gene: TRBV7-2
J gene: TRBJ2-3
CDR3 length: 15
clone size: many
D gene: TRBD1
CDR3 protein: CASSQQGASADTQYF
CDR3 DNA: TGTGCCAGCAGCCAACAGGGGGCGTCCGCAGATACGCAGTATTTT

V gene: TRBV20-1
J gene: TRBJ1-5
CDR3 length: 15
clone size: many
D gene: .
CDR3 protein: CSAREWGFDNQPQHF
CDR3 DNA: TGCAGTGCTAGAGAATGGGGATTTGATAATCAGCCCCAGCATTTT

V gene: TRBV7-3
J gene: TRBJ2-2
CDR3 length: 15
clone size: .
D gene: .
CDR3 protein: CASSPGRAYTGELFF
CDR3 DNA: TGTGCCAGCAGTCCCGGGCGGGCTTACACCGGGGAGCTGTTTTTT

V gene: TRBV9
J gene: TRBJ2-1
CDR3 length: 15
clone size: .
D gene: .
CDR3 protein: CASSVDSNSYNEQFF
CDR3 DNA: TGTGCCAGCAGCGTAGATAGTAACTCCTACAATGAGCAGTTCTTC

V gene: TRBV10-3
J gene: TRBJ2-3
CDR3 length: 14
clone size: .
D gene: .
CDR3 protein: CAISESAGTDTQYF
CDR3 DNA: TGTGCCATCAGTGAGTCGGCAGGTACAGATACGCAGTATTTT

V gene: TRBV6-6
J gene: TRBJ2-7
CDR3 length: 14
clone size: many
D gene: .
CDR3 protein: CASSLNTGLYEQYF
CDR3 DNA: TGTGCCAGCAGTTTAAATACAGGGCTCTACGAGCAGTACTTC

V gene: TRBV6-2/TRBV6-3
J gene: TRBJ2-7
CDR3 length: 14
clone size: few
D gene: TRBD2
CDR3 protein: CASRMTSGNYEQYF
CDR3 DNA: TGTGCCAGCAGGATGACTAGCGGGAATTACGAGCAGTACTTC

V gene: TRBV4-1
J gene: TRBJ2-2
CDR3 length: 11
clone size: few
D gene: .
CDR3 protein: CASSQIGELFF
CDR3 DNA: TGCGCCAGCAGCCAAATTGGGGAGCTGTTTTTT

V gene: TRBV5-1
J gene: TRBJ2-2
CDR3 length: 15
clone size: few
D gene: .
CDR3 protein: CASSLWSGDTGELFF
CDR3 DNA: TGCGCCAGCAGCTTGTGGTCGGGGGACACCGGGGAGCTGTTTTTT

V gene: TRBV3-1
J gene: TRBJ2-1
CDR3 length: 12
clone size: many
D gene: .
CDR3 protein: CASSHLFDEQFF
CDR3 DNA: TGTGCCAGCAGCCACCTTTTTGATGAGCAGTTCTTC

V gene: TRBV27
J gene: TRBJ2-1
CDR3 length: 15
clone size: few
D gene: .
CDR3 protein: CASSSSGLRYNEQFF
CDR3 DNA: TGTGCCAGCAGTTCCTCGGGGTTGCGGTACAATGAGCAGTTCTTC

V gene: TRBV5-1
J gene: TRBJ2-1
CDR3 length: 15
clone size: .
D gene: .
CDR3 protein: CASTTAVGGNNEQFF
CDR3 DNA: TGCGCCAGCACCACCGCCGTGGGCGGTAACAATGAGCAGTTCTTC

V gene: TRBV7-9
J gene: TRBJ2-1
CDR3 length: 18
clone size: .
D gene: TRBD2
CDR3 protein: CASISTGTSGSLSNEQFF
CDR3 DNA: TGTGCCAGCATCTCCACCGGGACTAGCGGGAGCTTGTCCAATGAGCAGTTCTTC

V gene: TRBV7-2
J gene: TRBJ2-2
CDR3 length: 16
clone size: .
D gene: .
CDR3 protein: CASSFGQGLNTGELFF
CDR3 DNA: TGTGCCAGCAGCTTCGGCCAGGGGTTAAACACCGGGGAGCTGTTTTTT